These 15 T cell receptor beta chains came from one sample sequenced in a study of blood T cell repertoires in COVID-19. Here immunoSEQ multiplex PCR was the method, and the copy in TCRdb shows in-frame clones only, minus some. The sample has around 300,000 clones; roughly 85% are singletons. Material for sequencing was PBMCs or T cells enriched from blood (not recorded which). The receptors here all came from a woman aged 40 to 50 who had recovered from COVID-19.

The CDR3 loop reads CAWSPWGGVAKNIQYF. CDR3 in DNA: TGTGCCTGGAGTCCCTGGGGGGGGGTGGCCAAAAACATTCAGTACTTC. This rearrangement joins TRBV30 to TRBJ2-4; 7 nucleotides match TRBD2. Germline V gene sequence: CDR1 GTSNPN, CDR2 SVGIG (reference sequence). This CDR3 region has 16 residues. V lost 2 bases, J lost 1 base, and 8 bases stayed unmatched.

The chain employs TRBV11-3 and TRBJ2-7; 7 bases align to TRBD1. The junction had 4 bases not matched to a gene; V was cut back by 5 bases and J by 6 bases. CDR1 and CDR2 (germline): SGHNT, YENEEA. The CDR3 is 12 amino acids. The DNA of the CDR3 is TGTGCCAGCAGCCGACAGGGAAGCGAGCAGTACTTC. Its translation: CASSRQGSEQYF.

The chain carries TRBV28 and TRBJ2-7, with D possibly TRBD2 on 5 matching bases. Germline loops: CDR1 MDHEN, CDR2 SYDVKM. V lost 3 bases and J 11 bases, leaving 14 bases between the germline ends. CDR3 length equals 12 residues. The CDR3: CASSFPGRREYF. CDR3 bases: TGTGCCAGCAGTTTCCCCGGACGGCGGGAGTACTTC.

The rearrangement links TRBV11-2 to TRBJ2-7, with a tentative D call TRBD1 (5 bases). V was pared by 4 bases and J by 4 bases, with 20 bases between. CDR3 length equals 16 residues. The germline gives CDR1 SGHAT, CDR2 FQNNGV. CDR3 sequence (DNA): TGTGCCAGCAGCTCAGCCCCCCAGGGCGGACGGTACGAGCAGTACTTC. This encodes CASSSAPQGGRYEQYF.

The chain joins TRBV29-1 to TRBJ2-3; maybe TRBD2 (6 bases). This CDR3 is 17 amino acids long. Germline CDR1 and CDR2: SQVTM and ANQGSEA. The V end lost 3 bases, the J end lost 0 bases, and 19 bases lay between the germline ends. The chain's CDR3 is CSVDVPSVLTSTDTQYF. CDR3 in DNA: TGCAGCGTTGATGTGCCTAGCGTTCTAACTAGCACAGATACGCAGTATTTT.

The CDR3 loop reads CASSYPYTDTQYF. In nucleotides, the CDR3 is TGTGCCAGCAGTTACCCGTACACAGATACGCAGTATTTT. This chain uses TRBV6-2 or TRBV6-3 with TRBJ2-3; D is unclear. Per germline, CDR1 MNHEY and CDR2 SVGEGT. The V and J ends lost 2 bases and 2 bases respectively, with 5 bases between them. CDR3 length: 13 residues.

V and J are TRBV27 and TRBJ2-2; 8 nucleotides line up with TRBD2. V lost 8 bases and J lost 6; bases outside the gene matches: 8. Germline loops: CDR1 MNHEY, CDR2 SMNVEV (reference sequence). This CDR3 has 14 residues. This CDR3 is CASLGRGSAGELFF. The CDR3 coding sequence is TGTGCCAGCCTCGGGAGGGGGTCCGCCGGGGAGCTGTTTTTT.

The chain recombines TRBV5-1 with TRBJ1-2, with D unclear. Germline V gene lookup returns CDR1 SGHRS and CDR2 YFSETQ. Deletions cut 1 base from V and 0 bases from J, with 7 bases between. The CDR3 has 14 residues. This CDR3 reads CASSLTATNYGYTF. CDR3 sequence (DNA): TGCGCCAGCAGCTTGACAGCAACTAACTATGGCTACACCTTC. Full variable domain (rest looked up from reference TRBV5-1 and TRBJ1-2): KAGVTQTPRYLIKTRGQQVTLSCSPISGHRSVSWYQQTPGQGLQFLFEYFSETQRNKGNFPGRFSGRQFSNSRSEMNVSTLELGDSALYLCASSLTATNYGYTFGSGTRLTVV.

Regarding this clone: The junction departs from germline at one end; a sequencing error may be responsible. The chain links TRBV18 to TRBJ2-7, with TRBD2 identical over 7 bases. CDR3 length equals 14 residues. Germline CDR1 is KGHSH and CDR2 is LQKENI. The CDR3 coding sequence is TGTGCCAGCTCACCACCGAGTCGCCGGGACTACATGGTCTTC. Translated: CASSPPSRRDYMVF. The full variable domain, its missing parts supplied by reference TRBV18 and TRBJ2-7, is NAGVMQNPRHLVRRRGQEARLRCSPMKGHSHVYWYRQLPEEGLKFMVYLQKENIIDESGMPKERFSAEFPKEGPSILRIQQVVRGDSAAYFCASSPPSRRDYMVFGPGTRLTVT.

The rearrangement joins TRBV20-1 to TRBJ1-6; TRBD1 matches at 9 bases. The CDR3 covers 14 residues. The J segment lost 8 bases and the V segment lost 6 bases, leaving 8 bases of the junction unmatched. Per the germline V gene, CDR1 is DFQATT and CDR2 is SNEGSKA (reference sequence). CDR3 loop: CSASWGQGHSPLHF. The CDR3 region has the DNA TGCAGTGCCAGTTGGGGACAGGGACATTCACCCCTCCACTTT.

The CDR3 sequence is CASSKRVNLYEQYF. In DNA form, the CDR3 reads TGTGCCAGCAGTAAGCGGGTCAATTTATACGAGCAGTACTTC. The chain recombines TRBV2 with TRBJ2-7; D is perhaps TRBD2 (6 bases). Germline V lookup: CDR1 SNHLY, CDR2 FYNNEI. The CDR3 is made up of 14 amino acids. The V end was cut by 5 bases, the J end by 4 bases, with 15 bases between.

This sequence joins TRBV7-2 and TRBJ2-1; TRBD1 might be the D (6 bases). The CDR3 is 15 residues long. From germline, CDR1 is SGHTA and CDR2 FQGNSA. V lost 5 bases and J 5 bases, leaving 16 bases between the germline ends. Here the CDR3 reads CASSLMPDRDNEQFF. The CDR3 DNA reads TGTGCCAGCAGCCTAATGCCGGACAGAGACAATGAGCAGTTCTTC.

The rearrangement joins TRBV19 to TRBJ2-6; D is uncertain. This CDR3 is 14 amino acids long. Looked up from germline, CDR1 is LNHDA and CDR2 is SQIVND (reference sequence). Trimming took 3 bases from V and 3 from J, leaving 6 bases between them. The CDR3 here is CASSIFGGANVLTF. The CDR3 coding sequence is TGTGCCAGTAGTATTTTCGGTGGGGCCAACGTCCTGACTTTC.

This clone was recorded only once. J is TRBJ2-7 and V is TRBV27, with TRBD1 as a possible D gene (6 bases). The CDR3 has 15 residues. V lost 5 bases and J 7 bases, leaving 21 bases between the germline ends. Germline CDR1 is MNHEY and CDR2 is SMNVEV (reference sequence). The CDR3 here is CASSRHAGAGWEQYF. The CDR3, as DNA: TGTGCCAGCAGTCGTCATGCAGGGGCGGGTTGGGAGCAGTACTTC.

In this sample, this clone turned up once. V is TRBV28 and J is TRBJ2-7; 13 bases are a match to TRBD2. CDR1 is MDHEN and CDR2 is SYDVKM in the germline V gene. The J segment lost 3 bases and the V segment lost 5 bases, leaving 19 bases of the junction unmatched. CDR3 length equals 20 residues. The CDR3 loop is CASSPLQLAGGPGAFYEQYF. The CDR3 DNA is TGTGCCAGCAGTCCTCTTCAACTAGCGGGAGGGCCGGGGGCTTTCTACGAGCAGTACTTC.